The next 25 T cell receptor beta chains were all read from a single sample in a study of Graves' ophthalmopathy and Graves' hyperthyroidism. Amplified TCR beta CDR3 regions were obtained using RNA transcripts as template. RT-PCR in the first round used HTBI primers; a second-round multiplex PCR followed. TCRdb itself ran the multiplex PCR reads through MiXCR, one entry per CDR3 protein. Of almost 750,000 distinct CDR3 sequences in the sample, 40% are singletons; the top ten hold approximately 46%. Specimen: peripheral blood. These TCRs come from an adult man with Graves' ophthalmopathy.

The rearrangement uses TRBV29-1 and TRBJ1-2; D may be TRBD1 (5 bases). Germline CDR1 and CDR2: SQVTM and ANQGSEA. V was clipped by 8 bases and J by 6 bases, with 19 bases between them. The CDR3 has 13 amino acids. CDR3 nucleotide sequence: TGCAGCTTACCATTGAAGGGACGGGATGGCTACACCTTC. The encoded protein is CSLPLKGRDGYTF.

The gene calls are TRBV20-1 and TRBJ2-7, with D possibly TRBD2 on 5 matching bases. Germline loops: CDR1 DFQATT, CDR2 SNEGSKA (reference sequence). The V end lost 5 bases, the J end lost 6 bases, and 23 bases lay between the germline ends. The CDR3 extends over 15 amino acids. This CDR3 reads CSAFQTRTGNSEQYF. The CDR3 nucleotides read TGCAGTGCTTTTCAGACTCGGACGGGGAACTCCGAGCAGTACTTC.

This clonotype was seen just once. A read error may be the cause here, since a much bigger clone is one base away. This chain joins TRBV2 and TRBJ2-5, with a possible D match to TRBD1 (6 bases). Germline CDR1 reads SNHLY; CDR2 reads FYNNEI. CDR3 size: 12 residues. Trimming left V 7 bases short and J 4 bases short, with 10 bases between. The CDR3 region has the DNA TGTGCCAGCACAGGGGATGGAGAGACCCAGTACTTC. This encodes CASTGDGETQYF. Looking up the rest from reference TRBV2 and TRBJ2-5 gives the full variable domain: EPEVTQTPSHQVTQMGQEVILRCVPISNHLYFYWYRQILGQKVEFLVSFYNNEISEKSEIFDDQFSVERPDGSNFTLKIRSTKLEDSAMYFCASTGDGETQYFGPGTRLLVL.

A remark on this clonotype: Mismatch with germline at one junction end may stem from a read error. The J gene is TRBJ2-7, the V gene TRBV3-1; no reliable D call. This CDR3 has 12 residues. The germline gives CDR1 LGHDT, CDR2 YNNKEL (reference sequence). CDR3 DNA: TGTGTCAGCAGCCAAAACGAGGAAAAGCAGTACTTC. Its protein is CVSSQNEEKQYF.

The chain links TRBV19 to TRBJ1-5; the D gene is possibly TRBD1 (6 bases). The CDR3 covers 16 residues. The ends were cut back, 3 bases at V and 3 bases at J, with 15 bases in the middle. The germline CDR1 and CDR2 sequences are LNHDA and SQIVND (reference sequence). The CDR3 protein is CASSIREGGYNQPQHF. The CDR3 nucleotides read TGTGCCAGTAGTATCCGCGAGGGGGGGTACAATCAGCCCCAGCATTTT.

The chain recombines TRBV29-1 with TRBJ1-1; 9 bases match TRBD1. CDR1 and CDR2 from the germline V gene are SQVTM and ANQGSEA. V shed 0 bases, J shed 6 bases, and the junction held 8 bases outside the gene matches. This CDR3 has 15 residues. CDR3: CSVEEPTGGVAEAFF. DNA for the CDR3: TGCAGCGTTGAAGAGCCGACAGGGGGAGTGGCTGAAGCTTTCTTT.

This sequence joins TRBV19 and TRBJ1-1, with D possibly being TRBD1 (6 bases). V lost 9 bases to trimming and J lost 4 bases, with 15 bases between them. The length of the CDR3 is 13 residues. The germline V gene encodes CDR1 LNHDA and CDR2 SQIVND (reference sequence). CDR3 sequence: CASIKSGATEAFF. The DNA for the CDR3 is TGTGCCAGCATCAAGTCAGGGGCCACTGAAGCTTTCTTT.

Only a few counts were recorded for this clonotype. The genes are TRBV20-1 and TRBJ1-4; the D is unclear. Trimming stripped 7 bases from V and 7 bases from J, with 10 bases between. CDR3 length: 11 residues. CDR1 is DFQATT and CDR2 is SNEGSKA in the germline V gene (reference sequence). Here the CDR3 reads CSGGRAEKLFF. DNA of the CDR3: TGCAGTGGAGGGAGGGCTGAAAAACTGTTTTTT.

V and J are TRBV7-9 and TRBJ2-2; TRBD1 agrees at 8 bases. The CDR3 is made up of 14 amino acids. Germline CDR1 SEHNR, CDR2 FQNEAQ (reference sequence). With 11 bases clipped from V and 6 bases from J, the junction kept 11 bases outside the gene matches. CDR3 sequence reads: CASSGAGGPGELFF. CDR3 sequence (DNA): TGTGCCTCGTCCGGGGCAGGGGGCCCCGGGGAGCTGTTTTTT.

Notes on this clonotype: Since a much larger clone is just one base distant, this may be a read error. The chain is built from TRBV25-1 and TRBJ1-3, with D possibly matching TRBD1 (6 bases). Germline CDR1 reads MGHDK; CDR2 reads SYGVNS. The CDR3 sequence is 16 residues long. V was cut by 6 bases and J by 0 bases, with 15 bases left in between. The CDR3 region has the DNA TGTGCCAGCAGCAGATACAGGGAAAACTCTGGAAACACCATATATTTT. Encoded protein: CASSRYRENSGNTIYF.

This chain connects TRBV25-1 to TRBJ1-1; 7 positions match TRBD1. V lost 4 bases and J lost 3; bases outside the gene matches: 8. The CDR3 extends over 15 amino acids. Germline lookup yields CDR1 MGHDK and CDR2 SYGVNS. CDR3 in DNA: TGTGCCAGCAGTGCGCATGGACAGGAGTACACTGAAGCTTTCTTT. Translating it yields CASSAHGQEYTEAFF. Full variable domain (outside the CDR3, taken from reference TRBV25-1 and TRBJ1-1): EADIYQTPRYLVIGTGKKITLECSQTMGHDKMYWYQQDPGMELHLIHYSYGVNSTEKGDLSSESTVSRIRTEHFPLTLESARPSHTSQYLCASSAHGQEYTEAFFGQGTRLTVV.

The chain couples TRBV7-2 to TRBJ1-6; tentatively, D is TRBD1 (5 bases). The V gene lost 4 bases and the J gene lost 5 bases, with 21 bases spanning the gap. In germline, CDR1 is SGHTA, CDR2 FQGNSA. The CDR3 is 18 residues long. This CDR3 reads CASSWDPSGRLNNSPLHF. CDR3 DNA: TGTGCCAGCAGCTGGGACCCTTCAGGGCGTCTCAATAATTCACCCCTCCACTTT.

The table lists this clonotype with many counts. The chain has TRBV7-9 and TRBJ1-4, with a tentative D call TRBD1 (6 bases). CDR1 SEHNR and CDR2 FQNEAQ come from the germline V gene (reference sequence). With 5 bases removed from V and 8 bases from J, the gap between germline ends came to 18 bases. The CDR3 is 15 amino acids. CDR3 loop: CASSPTGRVSEKLFF. The CDR3 DNA reads TGTGCCAGCAGCCCCACAGGGAGGGTCAGCGAAAAACTGTTTTTT.

The sample holds many counts of this clonotype. The chain recombines TRBV7-9 with TRBJ2-5; a possible D gene is TRBD2 (6 bases). Germline CDR1 SEHNR, CDR2 FQNEAQ (reference sequence). V lost 2 bases and J lost 13, with 17 bases in between. This CDR3 is built from 13 residues. The CDR3 here is CASSLYPSEYVYF. As DNA, the CDR3 is TGTGCCAGCAGCTTATATCCTAGCGAGTATGTGTACTTC.

V and J are TRBV7-2 and TRBJ1-1; TRBD1 matches 9 bases. This CDR3 has 14 amino acids. V lost 5 bases and J lost 7; bases outside the gene matches: 8. Germline V gene sequence: CDR1 SGHTA, CDR2 FQGNSA. CDR3 amino acids: CASSPLQGAGEAFF. Written as DNA, the CDR3 is TGTGCCAGCAGCCCGTTACAGGGGGCAGGTGAAGCTTTCTTT. The variable domain in full, completed from reference TRBV7-2 and TRBJ1-1, reads GAGVSQSPSNKVTEKGKDVELRCDPISGHTALYWYRQSLGQGLEFLIYFQGNSAPDKSGLPSDRFSAERTGGSVSTLTIQRTQQEDSAVYLCASSPLQGAGEAFFGQGTRLTVV.

The chain employs TRBV25-1 and TRBJ1-5, with 9 nucleotides matching TRBD1. CDR1 and CDR2 (germline): MGHDK, SYGVNS. Unmatched junction bases numbered 7, after V lost 6 bases and J lost 4 bases. The length of the CDR3 is 15 residues. CDR3: CASRTDRGLNQPQHF. Here the CDR3 DNA reads TGTGCCAGCAGGACGGACAGGGGATTGAATCAGCCCCAGCATTTT.

The chain employs TRBV7-9 and TRBJ2-7; D not certain. CDR1 is SEHNR, CDR2 FQNEAQ, per germline (reference sequence). The V gene lost 11 bases and the J gene lost 0 bases, with 17 bases spanning the gap. This CDR3 has 14 amino acids. This CDR3 is CAWSAISDSYEQYF. In DNA form, the CDR3 reads TGTGCCTGGAGTGCCATCTCCGACTCCTACGAGCAGTACTTC.

This clonotype has more than one count but fewer than ten. The rearrangement joins TRBV20-1 to TRBJ2-7, with 9 bases lining up with TRBD1. The trim removed 3 bases at V and 6 bases at J, leaving 6 bases unmatched. The germline gives CDR1 DFQATT, CDR2 SNEGSKA (reference sequence). The CDR3 contains 13 residues. The CDR3 loop is CSARDRGRLEQYF. The CDR3 DNA follows: TGCAGTGCTAGGGACAGGGGACGTCTCGAGCAGTACTTC.

In its sample, this clonotype was seen many times. The gene calls are TRBV4-2 and TRBJ1-2; a weak D match, TRBD1 (6 bases). V lost 1 base and J lost 2, with 11 bases in between. The CDR3 extends over 15 amino acids. Germline-derived CDR1 and CDR2 are LGHNA and YNFKEQ. In DNA form, the CDR3 reads TGTGCCAGCAGCCAAGTGAGGGGGGGGAACTATGGCTACACCTTC. This translates into CASSQVRGGNYGYTF.

With respect to this clonotype: The junction departs from the called germline gene at one end, perhaps through a read error. The chain employs TRBV10-2 and TRBJ2-7; maybe TRBD2 (5 bases). The CDR3 loop spans 13 amino acids. Germline assignment: CDR1 WSHSY and CDR2 SAAADI. The CDR3 here is CASRIPSSNEQYF. CDR3 bases: TGCGCCAGCAGAATCCCTAGCTCCAACGAGCAGTACTTC.

The sample holds a few counts of this clonotype. The chain combines TRBV5-4 with TRBJ1-1; D call uncertain. Germline lookup yields CDR1 SGHNT and CDR2 YYREEE (reference sequence). CDR3 length equals 16 residues. The V gene lost 5 bases and the J gene lost 0 bases, with 17 bases spanning the gap. In DNA, the CDR3 is TGTGCCAGCAGTGTCGACCCGAGCGACATGAACACTGAAGCTTTCTTT. Protein sequence: CASSVDPSDMNTEAFF.

V is TRBV2 and J is TRBJ1-6, with D possibly TRBD1 on 6 matching bases. The V end was cut by 5 bases, the J end by 7 bases, with 21 bases between. The CDR3 has 17 amino acids. CDR1 and CDR2 from the germline V gene are SNHLY and FYNNEI. CDR3 sequence (DNA): TGTGCCAGCAGTTACTCAACGGGGGGCCGTAGAAATTCACCCCTCCACTTT. Amino acids: CASSYSTGGRRNSPLHF. Together with reference TRBV2 and TRBJ1-6, the CDR3 gives the full variable domain: EPEVTQTPSHQVTQMGQEVILRCVPISNHLYFYWYRQILGQKVEFLVSFYNNEISEKSEIFDDQFSVERPDGSNFTLKIRSTKLEDSAMYFCASSYSTGGRRNSPLHFGNGTRLTVT.

A note on this clonotype: Given a much more abundant clone one base away, this may be a read error. The J gene is TRBJ1-4, the V gene TRBV15, with unresolved D. The CDR3 loop spans 15 amino acids. The V end was cut by 1 base, the J end by 7 bases, with 13 bases between. Germline CDR1 is LNHNV and CDR2 is YYDKDF (reference sequence). The CDR3 coding sequence is TGTGCCACCAGCAGAGTGGTCAGCGTCATTGAAAAACTGTTTTTT. The encoded protein is CATSRVVSVIEKLFF.

This clonotype was counted at least ten times. This chain's CDR3 is CASSERAIGMFF. The CDR3 bases are TGTGCCAGCAGTGAAAGGGCTATCGGGATGTTTTTT. The chain has TRBV2 and TRBJ1-4; D remains ambiguous. Germline V gives CDR1 SNHLY, CDR2 FYNNEI. The V gene lost 2 bases and the J gene lost 15 bases, with 13 bases spanning the gap. This CDR3 has 12 amino acids.

This clonotype was picked up many times. The J gene is TRBJ1-2, the V gene TRBV6-6; 7 bases map to TRBD1. Germline V lookup: CDR1 MNHNY, CDR2 SVGAGI (reference sequence). The junction had 4 bases not matched to a gene; V was cut back by 2 bases and J by 4 bases. This CDR3 has 14 residues. CDR3 sequence (DNA): TGTGCCAGCAGTTACCCAGGGGGTAGCTATGGCTACACCTTC. This encodes CASSYPGGSYGYTF.